A selection of T cell receptor beta chains follows, all from one sample in a study. TCRdb re-called the 5' RACE reads through MiXCR, storing one row per CDR3 protein. In the table there are 35,000 to 45,000 distinct CDR3 sequences, roughly 20% of which are singletons. Sequencing input: Tregs sorted from a lymph node. These receptors were taken from a female donor with breast cancer. The conserved cysteine and the conserved F or W are not part of the CDR3 here.

V: TRBV6-1; J: TRBJ2-7; length: 13; CDR3: ASSVLAGGTHEQY
V: TRBV12-3/TRBV12-4; J: TRBJ1-2; length: 11; CDR3: ASSEQGNYGYT
V: TRBV12-3/TRBV12-4; J: TRBJ2-1; length: 11; CDR3: ASSLGASNERF
V: TRBV15; J: TRBJ2-3; length: 13; CDR3: ATSPQAGGADTQY
V: TRBV28; J: TRBJ1-2; length: 11; CDR3: ASTLPGFLGYT
V: TRBV10-2; J: TRBJ2-1; length: 12; CDR3: ASQQGGTGNEQF
V: TRBV10-3; J: TRBJ2-3; length: 16; CDR3: AISEWLAGEGLADTQY
V: TRBV20-1; J: TRBJ2-2; length: 12; CDR3: SAKDRGTTGELF
V: TRBV5-1; J: TRBJ2-7; length: 12; CDR3: ASSLGDTYYEQY
V: TRBV29-1; J: TRBJ2-7; length: 8; CDR3: SVMHGEQY
V: TRBV18; J: TRBJ2-7; length: 12; CDR3: ASSPTGGPNEQY
V: TRBV5-1; J: TRBJ1-2; length: 15; CDR3: ASSLAGAGGVNYGYT
V: TRBV20-1; J: TRBJ2-2; length: 14; CDR3: SARDPVAGEAGELF
V: TRBV9; J: TRBJ2-7; length: 12; CDR3: ASSVVEPKNEQY
V: TRBV5-1; J: TRBJ2-2; length: 12; CDR3: ASSLRTNTGELF
V: TRBV5-1; J: TRBJ2-2; length: 12; CDR3: ASSSQGSTGELF
V: TRBV6-5; J: TRBJ1-2; length: 15; CDR3: ASSSTTLIRDNYGYT
V: TRBV27; J: TRBJ1-1; length: 12; CDR3: ASSPGTPYTEAF
V: TRBV28; J: TRBJ2-7; length: 11; CDR3: ASSWGRGYEQY
V: TRBV27; J: TRBJ2-7; length: 11; CDR3: ASSEAISYEQY
V: TRBV25-1; J: TRBJ2-1; length: 17; CDR3: ASSAVPGPSGDSYNEQF
V: TRBV5-5; J: TRBJ2-7; length: 10; CDR3: ASSLAFYEQY
V: TRBV4-1; J: TRBJ2-7; length: 11; CDR3: ASSFGPLDEQY
V: TRBV20-1; J: TRBJ2-4; length: 12; CDR3: SAGQGQYPNIQY
V: TRBV5-1; J: TRBJ2-1; length: 13; CDR3: ASSLAGIRGNEQF
V: TRBV6-2/TRBV6-3; J: TRBJ2-1; length: 12; CDR3: ASSSIHSRYEQF
V: TRBV7-9; J: TRBJ2-1; length: 11; CDR3: ASSPNRDFEQF
V: TRBV4-1; J: TRBJ2-5; length: 9; CDR3: ASSRDETQY
V: TRBV7-3; J: TRBJ2-1; length: 13; CDR3: ASSLAGGRADEQF
V: TRBV6-5; J: TRBJ2-7; length: 12; CDR3: ASRRTSGLVEQY
V: TRBV6-6; J: TRBJ2-3; length: 14; CDR3: ASSGELGPSTDTQY
V: TRBV4-1; J: TRBJ1-3; length: 13; CDR3: ASSPSDFSGNTIY
V: TRBV20-1; J: TRBJ2-2; length: 13; CDR3: SANEGLAGSGELF
V: TRBV7-2; J: TRBJ1-2; length: 14; CDR3: ASSLLNPDSLPGYT
V: TRBV7-8; J: TRBJ2-5; length: 13; CDR3: ASSSSGTVQETQY
V: TRBV5-1; J: TRBJ2-1; length: 13; CDR3: ASSLRDRTYNEQF
V: TRBV10-3; J: TRBJ2-7; length: 12; CDR3: AISETGVSDEQY
V: TRBV6-6; J: TRBJ2-3; length: 19; CDR3: ASSYPTTAYLAGGPTDTQY
V: TRBV4-1; J: TRBJ2-7; length: 14; CDR3: ASSQEAGDRQYEQY
V: TRBV3-1; J: TRBJ2-1; length: 12; CDR3: ASRDTDGRNEQF
V: TRBV9; J: TRBJ2-1; length: 12; CDR3: ASSVVGTSNEQF
V: TRBV28; J: TRBJ1-5; length: 11; CDR3: ASSFGINQPQH
V: TRBV27; J: TRBJ2-1; length: 15; CDR3: ASSFRRGKYDLNEQF
V: TRBV15; J: TRBJ2-1; length: 13; CDR3: ATSRDLQGSNEQF
V: TRBV9; J: TRBJ2-5; length: 14; CDR3: ASSLSIAGVQETQY
V: TRBV5-1; J: TRBJ2-1; length: 12; CDR3: ASSLMGKKNKQF
V: TRBV19; J: TRBJ2-1; length: 11; CDR3: ASSIGQYNEQF
V: TRBV13; J: TRBJ1-5; length: 14; CDR3: ASSLRGDGTNQPQH
V: TRBV5-1; J: TRBJ1-6; length: 12; CDR3: ASSLEGNNSPLH
V: TRBV6-1; J: TRBJ2-1; length: 12; CDR3: ASSMGQGADEQF
V: TRBV20-1; J: TRBJ2-7; length: 12; CDR3: SARDPSGSDEQY
V: TRBV7-9; J: TRBJ2-1; length: 13; CDR3: ASSVSGSRIAGQF
V: TRBV7-2; J: TRBJ2-3; length: 12; CDR3: ASSLIAATDTQY
V: TRBV3-1; J: TRBJ2-1; length: 11; CDR3: ASSQGLAGGSV
V: TRBV5-1; J: TRBJ2-5; length: 14; CDR3: ASSGGTGGYRETQY
V: TRBV4-1; J: TRBJ2-3; length: 14; CDR3: ASSQEVAGGADTQY
V: TRBV7-9; J: TRBJ1-2; length: 12; CDR3: ASSREYANYGYT
V: TRBV19; J: TRBJ2-4; length: 12; CDR3: ASSIGTEGDIQY
V: TRBV2; J: TRBJ2-7; length: 12; CDR3: ASSGQETNYEQY